The rows below give T cell receptor beta chains drawn from one sample of a study of blood T cell repertoires in COVID-19. Assay: immunoSEQ multiplex PCR; the TCRdb copy retains only in-frame clones and omits some. The sample holds about 79,000 clones, more than 85% seen once. The source material was peripheral blood. The receptors stem from a man between 65 and 85 years old with active or convalescent COVID-19. The CDR3 runs from the conserved cysteine through the conserved F or W. Fields, in order: V gene, D gene, clone size, J gene, CDR3 DNA, CDR3 protein. A D gene is named only where the DNA matches it firmly. For some rows the clone size is stated as once, few or many, or as a class when expanded; others skip it.

TRBV9	TRBD1	.	TRBJ1-2	TGTGCCAGCAGCTCACAGGGGGTAGGGGGCTACACCTTC	CASSSQGVGGYTF
TRBV5-3	TRBD1	.	TRBJ2-7	TGTGCCAGAAGCCTACACCCAGGGACAGGGTGCGAGCAGTACTTC	CARSLHPGTGCEQYF
TRBV9	TRBD2	once	TRBJ2-1	TGTGCCAGCAGCGTATCCAGCGGGAGGAATGAGCAGTTCTTC	CASSVSSGRNEQFF
TRBV7-6	.	.	TRBJ1-2	TGTGCCAGCAGCCCCTCCGAGGGTAACTATGGCTACACCTTC	CASSPSEGNYGYTF
TRBV6-6	TRBD1	.	TRBJ1-2	TGTGCCAGCAGTCCTAGGACAGGGCCGCTTAACTATGGCTACACCTTC	CASSPRTGPLNYGYTF
TRBV20-1	.	.	TRBJ2-7	TGCAGTGCCCCGAGATCCTACGAGCAGTACTTC	CSAPRSYEQYF
TRBV11-2	.	.	TRBJ1-2	TGTGCCAGCAGCTTAGGCGGGGCAGTATTAGCTAACTATGGCTACACCTTC	CASSLGGAVLANYGYTF
TRBV30	TRBD2	once	TRBJ2-5	TGTGCCTGGACTAGCGGGAGAGGGTGGGAGACCCAGTACTTC	CAWTSGRGWETQYF
TRBV11-2	.	.	TRBJ2-3	TGTGCCAGCAGCTTAGCTCAGGCAGATACGCAGTATTTT	CASSLAQADTQYF
TRBV29-1	.	few	TRBJ2-1	TGCAGCGTTGGTGCGGCCGGGGTAAACAATGAGCAGTTCTTC	CSVGAAGVNNEQFF
TRBV28	.	.	TRBJ1-6	TGTGCCTCTTGGGGGGGTTATAATTCACCCCTCCACTTT	CASWGGYNSPLHF
TRBV6-4	TRBD2	.	TRBJ2-1	TGTGCCAGCAGTGACTCGGCGGGAGTCGGTAATGAGCAGTTCTTC	CASSDSAGVGNEQFF
TRBV9	TRBD2	.	TRBJ2-2	TGTGCCAGCAGCGTTAGCGGGAGGGACACCGGGGAGCTGTTTTTT	CASSVSGRDTGELFF
TRBV3-1/TRBV3-2	.	.	TRBJ1-1	TGTGCCAGCAGCCAAGGAAGGGGGAACACTGAAGCTTTCTTT	CASSQGRGNTEAFF
TRBV6-6	TRBD1	.	TRBJ2-7	TGTGCCAGCAGTTGGACAGGGGGCTACGAGCAGTACTTC	CASSWTGGYEQYF
TRBV11-3	.	once	TRBJ1-1	TGTGCCAGCAGCCGAACAGTGAACACTGAAGCTTTCTTT	CASSRTVNTEAFF
TRBV5-4	.	.	TRBJ1-4	TGTGCCAGCAGTGACAGAGAGAATGAAAAACTGTTTTTT	CASSDRENEKLFF
TRBV18	.	.	TRBJ1-3	TGTGCCAGCTCACCACCGAACGGGGGCTCTGGAAACACCATATATTTT	CASSPPNGGSGNTIYF
TRBV7-9	.	.	TRBJ2-7	TGTGCCAGCAGTTCGGGGATACGTGATTTGAGGGAGCAGTACTTC	CASSSGIRDLREQYF
TRBV9	.	.	TRBJ1-1	TGTGCCAGCAGCGTAGGGAGTGGTGAAGCTTTCTTT	CASSVGSGEAFF
TRBV19	.	.	TRBJ1-2	TGTGCCAGTAGTATGGAGTCAGGGCATCGGGGCTACACCTTC	CASSMESGHRGYTF
TRBV28	TRBD1	few	TRBJ1-2	TGTGCCAGCAGTTTTTCGGGACAGTCCTATGGCTACACCTTC	CASSFSGQSYGYTF
TRBV28	.	.	TRBJ2-7	TGTGCCAGCAGTACTACAGGGACGAGGACAATCTTC	CASSTTGTRTIF
TRBV19	.	few	TRBJ1-1	TGTGCCAGTAGTATGGGCCTGAACACTGAAGCTTTCTTT	CASSMGLNTEAFF
TRBV19	TRBD1	.	TRBJ2-3	TGTGCCAGTAGTAGAAAAGGACAGGGGACTCTCACAGATACGCAGTATTTT	CASSRKGQGTLTDTQYF
TRBV15	.	.	TRBJ2-1	TGTGCCACCAGCAGAGGAGGGACTTCCTACAATGAGCAGTTCTTC	CATSRGGTSYNEQFF
TRBV7-9	TRBD1	once	TRBJ2-5	TGTGCCAGCAGCTGGGGACAGGGGGAGACCCAGTACTTC	CASSWGQGETQYF
TRBV4-1	.	.	TRBJ1-6	TGCGCCAGCAGCCAAGATCAACAGAATAATAATTCACCCCTCCACTTT	CASSQDQQNNNSPLHF
TRBV29-1	.	once	TRBJ2-3	TGCAGCGTTGGAGGCACAGATACGCAGTATTTT	CSVGGTDTQYF
TRBV19	TRBD2	.	TRBJ2-5	TGTGCCAGTAGTCTCACCGGGACTAGCGGCGTGGGGACCCAGTACTTC	CASSLTGTSGVGTQYF
TRBV7-2	.	.	TRBJ1-1	TGTGCCAGCAGCTTTGACCGGGGAGGCACTGAAGCTTTCTTT	CASSFDRGGTEAFF
TRBV6-6	.	once	TRBJ2-2	TGTGCCAGCAGCCCCGTCGGGGCCGGGGAGCTGTTTTTT	CASSPVGAGELFF
TRBV30	TRBD1	.	TRBJ1-3	TGTGCCTGGAGTCCTGACAGGGGGAACACCATATATTTT	CAWSPDRGNTIYF
TRBV15	TRBD2	.	TRBJ2-3	TGTGCCACCAGCAGAGGAGCAACTAGCGGATCCACAGATACGCAGTATTTT	CATSRGATSGSTDTQYF
TRBV5-4	TRBD1	once	TRBJ1-4	TGTGCCAGCAGCCCCCGGGGGGACAGGGGAGGTGAAAAACTGTTTTTT	CASSPRGDRGGEKLFF
TRBV19	.	.	TRBJ2-7	TGTGCCAGTAGTATAGGTGGAGGGGGCTCCGAGCAGTACTTC	CASSIGGGGSEQYF
TRBV12-3/TRBV12-4	.	.	TRBJ2-3	TGTGCCAGCAGTTTACGAGAAACAGATACGCAGTATTTT	CASSLRETDTQYF
TRBV19	.	.	TRBJ1-2	TGTGCCAGTAGTCGGGACATTACGGGCTACACCTTC	CASSRDITGYTF
TRBV5-1	.	.	TRBJ2-1	TGCGCCAGCAGCTTGGCCTTAAACTTCAATGAGCAGTTCTTC	CASSLALNFNEQFF
TRBV28	TRBD1	once	TRBJ1-4	TGTGCCAGCAGCCAGACAGGGGGCAGAGAAAAACTGTTTTTT	CASSQTGGREKLFF
TRBV3-1/TRBV3-2	.	.	TRBJ2-7	TGTGCCAGCAGCCAAGGAGCCTCTGGCGGAGAGCAGTACTTC	CASSQGASGGEQYF
TRBV18	.	.	TRBJ1-3	TGTGCCAGCTCACCCATGGGTAGCCCCTCTGGAAACACCATATATTTT	CASSPMGSPSGNTIYF